This is a list of T cell receptor beta chains from one sample in a study of T cell changes during pregnancy in multiple sclerosis. Sequencing used immunoSEQ multiplex PCR; TCRdb keeps in-frame clones, though not all of them. The sample carries roughly 80,000 clones, roughly 93% recorded once. The material sequenced was peripheral blood, taken in the first trimester of pregnancy. The receptors originated from a female donor with multiple sclerosis, enrolled in a pregnancy study. Both conserved end residues are part of each CDR3. The order of the fields is J gene, V gene, clone size, D gene, CDR3 protein, CDR3 DNA. A D gene is named only where the DNA matches it firmly. Size is omitted from some rows. Given values are once, few, many or a class for expanded clones.

>TRBJ2-1|TRBV2|.|TRBD2
CASSDGLAYEQFF
TGTGCCAGCAGTGATGGACTAGCGTATGAGCAGTTCTTC
>TRBJ1-5|TRBV19|once|.
CASTRTGTLNQPQHF
TGTGCCAGTACCCGGACCGGGACACTAAATCAGCCCCAGCATTTT
>TRBJ2-2|TRBV5-1|.|.
CASSREVTGELFF
TGCGCCAGCAGCCGCGAGGTCACCGGGGAGCTGTTTTTT
>TRBJ1-2|TRBV4-1|.|.
CASSQGPGSNYGYTF
TGCGCCAGCAGCCAAGGTCCAGGTTCTAACTATGGCTACACCTTC
>TRBJ1-3|TRBV5-8|large|.
CASSSRDSGGSGNTIYF
TGTGCCAGCAGCTCCCGGGACTCCGGCGGCTCTGGAAACACCATATATTTT
>TRBJ2-1|TRBV7-8|.|TRBD2
CASSLSIAGGSYNEQFF
TGTGCCAGCAGCTTGAGTATAGCGGGAGGCTCCTACAATGAGCAGTTCTTC
>TRBJ1-3|TRBV5-4|.|.
CASSLSGTTINTIYF
TGTGCCAGCAGCTTGAGTGGGACAACCATAAACACCATATATTTT
>TRBJ2-2|TRBV10-1|.|.
CASNQDFTGELFF
TGCGCCAGCAATCAAGACTTCACCGGGGAGCTGTTTTTT
>TRBJ2-2|TRBV5-7|.|.
CASSLGGDGRANGTGELFF
TGTGCCAGCAGCTTGGGGGGGGATGGCAGGGCTAATGGCACCGGGGAGCTGTTTTTT
>TRBJ2-7|TRBV9|.|TRBD1
CASSVGDRRAEQYF
TGTGCCAGCAGCGTAGGGGACAGAAGAGCCGAGCAGTACTTC
>TRBJ2-3|TRBV9|.|TRBD1
CASSVEGAGTDTQYF
TGTGCCAGCAGCGTAGAGGGGGCCGGGACAGATACGCAGTATTTT
>TRBJ2-5|TRBV6-1|.|.
CASTSGYTQYF
TGTGCCAGCACTTCCGGGTACACACAGTACTTC
>TRBJ1-1|TRBV10-1|.|.
CASSEGGLNTEAFF
TGCGCCAGCAGTGAAGGGGGACTGAACACTGAAGCTTTCTTT